Reported below is one T cell receptor (beta chain). Trimming shortened V by 2 bases and J by 4 bases, and 16 bases separated the two germline ends. The V gene's germline CDR1 is SGHTA and CDR2 FQGNSA. CDR3 size: 16 residues. Original handling: Reference gene primer amplification gave estimated nucleated cell counts. Assay used: immunoSEQ multiplex PCR; TCRdb lists only in-frame clones, some missing. Clone size and V and J calls were adopted from that table, with D and trimming inferred from the DNA. The repertoire holds 150,000 to 200,000 clones, with 88% as singletons. The data stem from a study of blood T cell repertoires in COVID-19. For the study at large: The analysed material was cDNA or gDNA that came from T cells, B-cell-depleted T cells, or PBMCs.

The chain is built from TRBV7-2 and TRBJ2-3, with TRBD2 as a possible D gene (6 bases). This receptor was obtained from a middle-aged man with active or convalescent COVID-19. The sample was peripheral blood. The CDR3: CASSLRSTGAADTQYF. The CDR3 region has the DNA TGTGCCAGCAGCTTAAGATCAACGGGAGCCGCAGATACGCAGTATTTT.